This T cell receptor (beta chain) came from a study of cytomegalovirus exposure and HLA in healthy donors. Whole-study results and caveats: 16,951 TCR beta sequences were associated with HLA alleles at 0.05 false discovery rate in a later analysis. A later analysis revealed that TCR association rates differed between HLA loci, peaking at DRB1 and bottoming out at HLA-C.

V shed 0 bases, J shed 6 bases, and the junction held 11 bases outside the gene matches. This CDR3 comprises 16 residues. Germline CDR1 is SGDLS and CDR2 is YYNGEE. The PCR was carried out with 60 Vbeta primers and 13 Jbeta primers. Profiled with immunoSEQ multiplex PCR; TCRdb holds only in-frame clones, not every one. Of 130,000 or so clones in the sample, over 8% were seen once. Notes on this clone: Its antigen is as yet unknown.

Donors in the study were healthy people who gave bone marrow. Though nominally healthy at sampling, donors likely had unrecorded immune exposures. The genes are TRBV9 and TRBJ1-2; 7 bases match TRBD1. The material sequenced was PBMCs. The sequence was collected from a man in his forties in good health and CMV-seronegative. The CDR3 sequence: CASSVATRDSAHGYTF. CDR3 DNA: TGTGCCAGCAGCGTAGCTACACGGGACAGCGCCCATGGCTACACCTTC.